This T cell receptor (beta chain) comes out of a study of vaccination and CD4 T cells after COVID-19. Study-level information: There were six male and four female convalescents, and two of them were Hispanic. The interval from dose two to post-vaccine sampling had a median of 72 days, and it ranged from 14 to 241.

From germline, CDR1 is MNHNS and CDR2 SASEGT. The CDR3 contains 15 residues. V was clipped by 6 bases and J by 2 bases; unmatched bases: 7. This clonotype was counted a few times. Antigen specificity is unknown. CD4+ T cells that had been cultured provided DNA sequenced with the Oncomine TCR Beta short-read assay. TCRdb called the PCR reads again in MiXCR, with one record for every CDR3 protein. The sample consists of about 14,000 distinct CDR3 sequences, 28% of them appearing once. The treatment: approximately nine-day PBMC culture with coronavirus spike peptide pools or control peptides (ViraFEST assay).

Material for sequencing was cultured CD4+ T cells from blood. This receptor was identified in a human donor with COVID-19. V usage is TRBV6-1 and J usage is TRBJ1-5, with 7 positions matching TRBD1. The CDR3 DNA sequence: TGTGCCAGCAGCACCGGACAGGCTCGCAATCAGCCCCAGCATTTT. It translates to CASSTGQARNQPQHF.